This TCR beta chain was identified in a study of T cell repertoires in cytomegalovirus infection. Study-level information: CMV infection plus the matching HLA type was flagged by public TCR beta signatures. The study's findings and limits: In two of eight donors, the top clonotype was HLA-C-restricted CMV-specific. The cumulative frequency of public TCR beta families identified carriers of CMV plus the relevant HLA.

TCRdb recomputed calls from the reads with MiXCR, one row per CDR3 protein. The data hold around 230,000 distinct CDR3 sequences, with around 6.6% observed a single time. The CDR3 has 13 residues. The trim removed 7 bases at V and 4 bases at J, leaving 6 bases unmatched. Germline lookup yields CDR1 MNHEY and CDR2 SVGEGT. In this sample, this clonotype turned up many times. Antigen: not known. Sequencing was carried out using PBMCs. This TCR was sampled from a human donor in good health (CMV status not recorded). Some clones in this sample may be carry-over from other donors' samples. The V and J genes are TRBV6-2 or TRBV6-3 and TRBJ2-7, with 8 bases that match TRBD1. DNA for the CDR3: TGTGCCAGCACAACAGGGGGAGATTACGAGCAGTACTTC. Translation: CASTTGGDYEQYF.